These T cell receptor beta chains were read from a single sample in a study of long-term antiretroviral therapy in people with HIV. Libraries were prepared by immunoSEQ multiplex PCR; TCRdb keeps only in-frame clonotypes and omits some of them. The sample holds around 29,000 clones, roughly 96% seen once. This sample comprised unsorted PBMCs, obtained more than 6 years after starting antiretroviral therapy. These receptors were obtained from a man aged 25 to 40 with HIV. CDR3s include the opening cysteine and the closing phenylalanine or tryptophan. D genes are given only for firm matches. The size of a clone is reported for some rows only, either as once, few or many, or as a class for expanded clones.

cdr3_nt,cdr3_aa,j_call,clone_size,v_call,d_call
TGTGCCAGCAGCTGGACAGACAAAGAGACCCAGTACTTC,CASSWTDKETQYF,TRBJ2-5,.,TRBV5-5,.
TGCGCCAGCAGCTACGAACGGGGCACAGATACGCAGTATTTT,CASSYERGTDTQYF,TRBJ2-3,.,TRBV5-1,.
TGTGCCAGCTCACCAGGCAGCCAAGAGACCCAGTACTTC,CASSPGSQETQYF,TRBJ2-5,.,TRBV18,.
TGTGCTAGTGGTGGTTCGTCAGATACGCAGTATTTT,CASGGSSDTQYF,TRBJ2-3,once,TRBV12-5,.
TGTGCCAGCAGCGTAGGAAACAGGGACTACGAGCAGTACTTC,CASSVGNRDYEQYF,TRBJ2-7,.,TRBV9,.
TGCAGCGTTTGGACAGGGGACTATGGCTACACCTTC,CSVWTGDYGYTF,TRBJ1-2,.,TRBV29-1,TRBD1
TGTGCCCAGCAGGGCGGGGACACCGGGGAGCTGTTTTTT,CAQQGGDTGELFF,TRBJ2-2,.,TRBV2,.
TGTGCCAGCAGCTCCCCTAGCAGAAACACCGGGGAGCTGTTTTTT,CASSSPSRNTGELFF,TRBJ2-2,.,TRBV9,.
TGTGCCAGTAGAACGACAGGGGCTAATTCACCCCTCCACTTT,CASRTTGANSPLHF,TRBJ1-6,.,TRBV19,TRBD1
TGTGCCAGTAGTATCGCTGTGGACTCCTACGAGCAGTACTTC,CASSIAVDSYEQYF,TRBJ2-7,.,TRBV19,.
TGTGCCAGCACCCCCCCCGGGTCCGATACGCAGTATTTT,CASTPPGSDTQYF,TRBJ2-3,.,TRBV6-5,.
TGTGCTAGTGGCCCGGGACAGCGCAACAATGAGCAGTTCTTC,CASGPGQRNNEQFF,TRBJ2-1,.,TRBV12-5,TRBD1
TGTGCCAGCAGTTACGGGACAGACCCGGCATTT,CASSYGTDPAF,TRBJ1-5,.,TRBV6-1,TRBD1
TGTGCCAGCGCCGACAGAGCGAATAATTCACCCCTCCACTTT,CASADRANNSPLHF,TRBJ1-6,.,TRBV6-4,.
TGTGCCAGCAGCTCACTAGGAAATGAGCAGTTCTTC,CASSSLGNEQFF,TRBJ2-1,.,TRBV5-4,.
TGTGCCAGCCGCCTTTCGGGGACCTCCTACGAGCAGTACTTC,CASRLSGTSYEQYF,TRBJ2-7,.,TRBV27,.
TGTGCCAGCGGAGACGGAACCTACGAGCAGTACTTC,CASGDGTYEQYF,TRBJ2-7,.,TRBV25-1,.
TGTGCCAGCAGCTTAGAGGTGGGACTTTACGGGCAGTACTTC,CASSLEVGLYGQYF,TRBJ2-7,.,TRBV7-8,.
TGTGCCACCAGGTTAGCGGGGCAGCTCCAAGAGACCCAGTACTTC,CATRLAGQLQETQYF,TRBJ2-5,.,TRBV15,TRBD2
TGTGCCAGCAGTTCCACCGGGACAGCACAAGAGACCCAGTACTTC,CASSSTGTAQETQYF,TRBJ2-5,once,TRBV28,TRBD1
TGTGCCAGCAGCGAAACTAGCGGGTACAATGAGCAGTTCTTC,CASSETSGYNEQFF,TRBJ2-1,.,TRBV9,TRBD2
TGTGCCAGCAGCTTAACGGGACAGGGAATGGAATCACCCCTCCACTTT,CASSLTGQGMESPLHF,TRBJ1-6,.,TRBV7-9,TRBD1
TGTGCCAGCAGCATCTCCGGGGTTCCCACTGAAGCTTTCTTT,CASSISGVPTEAFF,TRBJ1-1,.,TRBV21-1,.
TGCAGCGTTGAACTTGCGAACACCGGGGAGCTGTTTTTT,CSVELANTGELFF,TRBJ2-2,.,TRBV29-1,.
TGCGCCAGCAGCCTCAGGGGGGTCCTAAACACTGAAGCTTTCTTT,CASSLRGVLNTEAFF,TRBJ1-1,once,TRBV4-1,TRBD1
TGTGCCAGCAGCGTAGCCGTGGGGCAGAGCTCTGGAAACACCATATATTTT,CASSVAVGQSSGNTIYF,TRBJ1-3,.,TRBV9,.
TGTGCCAGCAGTTTTTCTAGCTCCTACGAGCAGTACTTC,CASSFSSSYEQYF,TRBJ2-7,.,TRBV27,.
TGTGCCAGCAGCTTCGGGACAGATATCTACAATGAGCAGTTCTTC,CASSFGTDIYNEQFF,TRBJ2-1,.,TRBV5-4,TRBD1
TGTGCCAGCAGCGGACCCGGGAACACCGGGGAGCTGTTTTTT,CASSGPGNTGELFF,TRBJ2-2,.,TRBV7-3,.
TGTGCCAGCAGTGAAGAGATAACGGGGTCCAAAAACATTCAGTACTTC,CASSEEITGSKNIQYF,TRBJ2-4,.,TRBV6-1,.
TGTGCCACCAGCAGAGGGGGAGGGGTCGGGGTAGGGGAGACCCAGTACTTC,CATSRGGGVGVGETQYF,TRBJ2-5,.,TRBV15,TRBD2
TGTGCCAGCTCACATCAGACTAGCCCTGTTACTAGCACAGATACGCAGTATTTT,CASSHQTSPVTSTDTQYF,TRBJ2-3,.,TRBV18,TRBD2
TGTGCCAGCAGCCCCTTCCGTTCAGTTTCCTACAATGAGCAGTTCTTC,CASSPFRSVSYNEQFF,TRBJ2-1,.,TRBV14,.
TGTGCCAGCAGCTTGGCTCGACGACAGGGAAAGTACGAGCAGTACTTC,CASSLARRQGKYEQYF,TRBJ2-7,.,TRBV5-4,TRBD1
TGTGCCAGCAAATCGCCAAGCTACGAGCAGTACTTC,CASKSPSYEQYF,TRBJ2-7,once,TRBV28,.
TGTGCCAGCAGTTTCAGCGAGAGCTCCTACGAGCAGTACTTC,CASSFSESSYEQYF,TRBJ2-7,.,TRBV27,.
TGTGCCAGCAGCTTAGTTCTAGCGGGGGCGGGTACAGATACGCAGTATTTT,CASSLVLAGAGTDTQYF,TRBJ2-3,.,TRBV11-2,TRBD2
TGCAGCGTTGAAGATCGTATGGCAGGGGAGCAGTACTTC,CSVEDRMAGEQYF,TRBJ2-7,once,TRBV29-1,.
TGTGCCAGCAGTGCGACCGGGACGTTTGGTGGCTACACCTTC,CASSATGTFGGYTF,TRBJ1-2,.,TRBV6-4,.
TGTGCCAGCAGCCTGGGACAGGTGGGCACCGGGGAGCTGTTTTTT,CASSLGQVGTGELFF,TRBJ2-2,.,TRBV7-6,TRBD1
TGTGCCAGCAGCCCGAGACTAGCGGAGACCCGCAATGAGCAGTTCTTC,CASSPRLAETRNEQFF,TRBJ2-1,.,TRBV13,TRBD2
TGTGCCAGCAGCCTAGGACGTAGAAATTCACCCCTCCACTTT,CASSLGRRNSPLHF,TRBJ1-6,.,TRBV11-2,.
TGTGCCAGCAGGATAGGCGGGGATTTGGGTGAGCAGTTCTTC,CASRIGGDLGEQFF,TRBJ2-1,.,TRBV27,.
TGTGCCAGCAGCTTGGTTGTTGGGACAGGGTCGCTCAACGAGCAGTACTTC,CASSLVVGTGSLNEQYF,TRBJ2-7,.,TRBV5-4,TRBD1
TGTGCCAGTAGGGGGGGACAGGGGACTGAAGCTTTCTTT,CASRGGQGTEAFF,TRBJ1-1,.,TRBV19,TRBD1
TGTGCCAGCAGTTTCGTCGGGGGCACAGATACGCAGTATTTT,CASSFVGGTDTQYF,TRBJ2-3,.,TRBV27,.
TGTGCCAGTAGTAGGCCGGGGGAGAGCTCAAGATCACCCCTCCACTTT,CASSRPGESSRSPLHF,TRBJ1-6,once,TRBV19,.
TGTGCCAGCAGTTACTCGCCAGGGAGGGACGAGCAGTACTTC,CASSYSPGRDEQYF,TRBJ2-7,.,TRBV6-5,TRBD2
TGTGCCAGCAATAGGGGGGTTAGCTCCTACAATGAGCAGTTCTTC,CASNRGVSSYNEQFF,TRBJ2-1,.,TRBV6-1,.
TGTGCCAGCAGGGGACAGGGGGAGAATCAGCCCCAGCATTTT,CASRGQGENQPQHF,TRBJ1-5,.,TRBV2,TRBD1
TGTGCCAGCAGTGTTCAGGGAGTATATGAAAAACTGTTTTTT,CASSVQGVYEKLFF,TRBJ1-4,.,TRBV2,.
TGTGCCAGCAGCTTTCCAGAGTCCGAGCAGTACTTC,CASSFPESEQYF,TRBJ2-7,.,TRBV7-8,.
TGTGCCAGCAGCTCGGATGTGAACACTGAAGCTTTCTTT,CASSSDVNTEAFF,TRBJ1-1,.,TRBV7-3,.
TGTGCCAGCAGCTTAGCCACTTATGAAGCTTTCTTT,CASSLATYEAFF,TRBJ1-1,.,TRBV7-8,.
TGTGCCAGCAGTTTATCTGGTCAGCCCCAGCATTTT,CASSLSGQPQHF,TRBJ1-5,.,TRBV28,.
TGCGCCAGCAGCTTGCATGAAGGACAGGGCCGCACAGATACGCAGTATTTT,CASSLHEGQGRTDTQYF,TRBJ2-3,.,TRBV5-1,TRBD1